The next 25 T cell receptor beta chains were all read from a single sample in a study of cytotoxic CD8 clonotypes in ibrutinib-treated CLL. Assay used: immunoSEQ multiplex PCR; TCRdb lists only in-frame clones, some missing. In the table there are about 76,000 clones, more than 70% of which are singletons. The sequencing used PBMCs, collected before ibrutinib treatment. Receptors originate from a human donor with chronic lymphocytic leukemia.

The CDR3 loop reads CASSPLISGNEQFF. The CDR3 DNA reads TGTGCCAGCAGCCCCCTTATATCTGGGAATGAGCAGTTCTTC. The V gene is TRBV11-3, the J gene TRBJ2-1; D gene ambiguous. Per the germline V gene, CDR1 is SGHNT and CDR2 is YENEEA. V was trimmed by 5 bases and J by 7 bases, leaving 15 bases between them. The CDR3 runs 14 residues.

The V call is TRBV6-5, the J call TRBJ1-2; weak D call: TRBD1 (6 bases). The CDR3 has 13 residues. Germline CDR1 reads MNHEY; CDR2 reads SVGAGI. The germline V and J ends were trimmed by 1 base and 7 bases, with 10 bases remaining between them. The CDR3 region is CASSYLGAGGYTF. The DNA for the CDR3 is TGTGCCAGCAGTTACTTGGGGGCAGGTGGCTACACCTTC.

V is TRBV6-5 and J is TRBJ2-7; either TRBD1 or TRBD2 may fit D (5 bases each). V was cut by 2 bases and J by 0 bases, with 8 bases left in between. From germline, CDR1 is MNHEY and CDR2 SVGAGI. This CDR3 region has 14 residues. The CDR3 region has the DNA TGTGCCAGCAGTTACGGTGGGGGCTCCTACGAGCAGTACTTC. As protein: CASSYGGGSYEQYF.

This clone was observed once. The chain links TRBV11-3 to TRBJ1-3; 11 bases align to TRBD1. J lost 2 bases, V lost 4 bases, and 7 bases had no gene match. The CDR3 covers 17 residues. The germline V gene encodes CDR1 SGHNT and CDR2 YENEEA. The CDR3 sequence is CASSSGQGVLTGNTIYF. The CDR3 DNA reads TGTGCCAGCAGCTCGGGACAGGGGGTTTTAACTGGAAACACCATATATTTT.

This clone was observed once. The V call is TRBV30, the J call TRBJ1-2, with D perhaps matching TRBD1 (5 bases). The CDR3 contains 15 residues. Germline CDR1 and CDR2: GTSNPN and SVGIG (reference sequence). Trimming shortened V by 2 bases and J by 2 bases, and 15 bases separated the two germline ends. CDR3 region: CAWSLTGALNYGYTF. CDR3 nucleotide sequence: TGTGCCTGGAGTCTTACAGGTGCCCTGAACTATGGCTACACCTTC.

By proportion, this clone is medium-sized. The chain combines TRBV7-8 with TRBJ1-1, with no clear D. The germline CDR1 and CDR2 sequences are SGHVS and FQNEAQ. The CDR3 extends over 13 amino acids. V was pared by 4 bases and J by 1 base, with 7 bases between. CDR3 sequence: CASSWRRNTEAFF. CDR3 bases: TGTGCCAGCAGCTGGAGACGGAACACTGAAGCTTTCTTT.

V and J are TRBV9 and TRBJ2-3, with D unclear. V shed 5 bases and J shed 6 bases, with 13 bases lying between them. The CDR3 contains 13 residues. Germline CDR1 reads SGDLS; CDR2 reads YYNGEE. The CDR3: CASSSRRKDTQYF. In DNA form, the CDR3 reads TGTGCCAGCAGTTCAAGAAGGAAGGATACGCAGTATTTT.

This clone was counted once. This rearrangement joins TRBV5-1 to TRBJ2-1; TRBD2 aligns across 8 bases. The CDR3 runs 15 residues. V lost 0 bases and J lost 7; bases outside the gene matches: 6. Germline CDR1 SGHRS, CDR2 YFSETQ. This CDR3 reads CASSLEGGRQNEQFF. In DNA form, the CDR3 reads TGCGCCAGCAGCTTGGAAGGCGGGAGGCAGAATGAGCAGTTCTTC.

This chain links TRBV7-6 with TRBJ2-3; D is uncertain. Germline V gene sequence: CDR1 SGHVS, CDR2 FNYEAQ. This CDR3 contains 10 residues. The germline V and J ends were trimmed by 4 bases and 7 bases, with 3 bases remaining between them. The CDR3 spells CASSSHTQYF. The CDR3 nucleotides read TGTGCCAGCAGCTCCCATACGCAGTATTTT.

This chain connects TRBV5-4 to TRBJ2-5; TRBD1 or TRBD2 may be the D gene (6 bases each). V was trimmed by 4 bases and J by 4 bases, leaving 14 bases between them. Germline lookup yields CDR1 SGHNT and CDR2 YYREEE (reference sequence). The CDR3 is 14 residues long. CDR3 region: CASSPGATRETQYF. The CDR3 nucleotides are TGTGCCAGCAGCCCGGGGGCCACTCGAGAGACCCAGTACTTC.

The rearrangement uses TRBV10-3 and TRBJ1-3, with D unresolved. The V end lost 7 bases, the J end lost 4 bases, and 17 bases lay between the germline ends. The germline V gene encodes CDR1 ENHRY and CDR2 SYGVKD. This CDR3 is 15 amino acids long. The CDR3 sequence is CAITDTPVSGNTIYF. The CDR3 bases are TGTGCCATCACCGACACACCTGTGTCCGGAAACACCATATATTTT.

This rearrangement joins TRBV7-3 to TRBJ2-1, with D unclear. This CDR3 contains 14 residues. The V end was cut by 3 bases, the J end by 6 bases, with 12 bases between. Germline loops: CDR1 SGHTA, CDR2 FQGTGA. The CDR3 DNA is TGTGCCAGCAGCTTTGCCCCTGAGGTCAATGAGCAGTTCTTC. Its translation is CASSFAPEVNEQFF.

The rearrangement links TRBV27 to TRBJ2-5, with D perhaps matching TRBD1 or TRBD2 (6 bases each). Trimming left V 0 bases short and J 4 bases short, with 15 bases between. This CDR3 spans 16 amino acids. Germline lookup yields CDR1 MNHEY and CDR2 SMNVEV (reference sequence). The CDR3 reads CASSLSRGATGETQYF. The CDR3 nucleotides read TGTGCCAGCAGTTTATCAAGGGGGGCTACCGGAGAGACCCAGTACTTC.

The genes are TRBV28 and TRBJ2-3, with 10 nucleotides matching TRBD2. CDR3 length: 15 residues. The V gene end was trimmed by 7 bases and the J gene end by 2 bases; junction bases not matched to a gene: 6. CDR1 is MDHEN and CDR2 is SYDVKM in the germline V gene. This CDR3 is CASKASGSITDTQYF. The CDR3 nucleotides read TGTGCCAGCAAGGCTAGCGGGAGCATCACAGATACGCAGTATTTT. Together with reference TRBV28 and TRBJ2-3, the CDR3 gives the full variable domain: DVKVTQSSRYLVKRTGEKVFLECVQDMDHENMFWYRQDPGLGLRLIYFSYDVKMKEKGDIPEGYSVSREKKERFSLILESASTNQTSMYLCASKASGSITDTQYFGPGTRLTVL.

The chain recombines TRBV6-1 with TRBJ2-3, with 13 nucleotides matching TRBD2. The CDR3 has 17 residues. CDR1 and CDR2 (germline): MNHNS, SASEGT. Trimming cost V 0 bases and J 4 bases; bases outside gene matches: 4. CDR3 sequence (DNA): TGTGCCAGCAGTGAAGCGGGGGGACTAGCGGGACCAGATACGCAGTATTTT. Its protein product is CASSEAGGLAGPDTQYF.

The chain carries TRBV4-2 and TRBJ1-5; TRBD1 agrees at 7 bases. The CDR3 contains 15 residues. The J segment lost 3 bases and the V segment lost 1 base, leaving 3 bases of the junction unmatched. CDR1 and CDR2 (germline): LGHNA, YNFKEQ. In nucleotides, the CDR3 is TGTGCCAGCAGCCAAGGAGACAGGGACAATCAGCCCCAGCATTTT. Translating gives CASSQGDRDNQPQHF.

The chain carries TRBV4-3 and TRBJ1-2, with 7 bases that match TRBD1. From germline, CDR1 is LGHNA and CDR2 YSLEER. The CDR3 spans 13 residues. The V segment lost 0 bases and the J segment 11 bases; nucleotides outside the gene matches: 6. In DNA form, the CDR3 reads TGCGCCAGCAGCCAAGATTTGGCAGGGGGATACACCTTC. This codes for CASSQDLAGGYTF.

The J gene is TRBJ1-5, the V gene TRBV13, with D possibly being TRBD1 (5 bases). The CDR3 extends over 15 amino acids. V lost 3 bases, J lost 6 bases, and 15 bases lay in between. Germline assignment: CDR1 PRHDT and CDR2 FYEKMQ (reference sequence). CDR3 region: CASSLRGRGGQPQHF. For the CDR3, the DNA is TGTGCCAGCAGCTTGCGGGGTAGGGGTGGTCAGCCCCAGCATTTT.

Only one count was recorded for this clone. This chain links TRBV5-8 with TRBJ2-5; 7 nucleotides align to TRBD1. CDR1 and CDR2 from the germline V gene are SGHTS and YDEGEE. The CDR3 is 15 amino acids. Germline trimming cut 4 bases from V and 1 base from J; bases unmatched to any gene: 7. CDR3 sequence: CASSPWDRRQETQYF. CDR3 coding DNA: TGTGCCAGCAGCCCATGGGACAGACGCCAAGAGACCCAGTACTTC. The variable domain in full, completed from reference TRBV5-8 and TRBJ2-5, reads EAGVTQSPTHLIKTRGQQATLRCSPISGHTSVYWYQQALGLGLQFLLWYDEGEERNRGNFPPRFSGRQFPNYSSELNVNALELEDSALYLCASSPWDRRQETQYFGPGTRLLVL.

The chain joins TRBV28 to TRBJ1-4; tentatively, D is TRBD1 (5 bases). CDR1 is MDHEN and CDR2 is SYDVKM in the germline V gene. V was pared by 0 bases and J by 8 bases, with 19 bases between. The CDR3 length is 17 residues. In DNA form, the CDR3 reads TGTGCCAGCAGTTTATGGGGGACCCAGGGATTTGTGGAAAAACTGTTTTTT. Protein product: CASSLWGTQGFVEKLFF.

V gene TRBV29-1 combines with J gene TRBJ1-1; D may be TRBD1 (5 bases). Trimming took 5 bases from V and 11 from J, leaving 21 bases between them. This CDR3 has 13 amino acids. CDR1 is SQVTM and CDR2 is ANQGSEA in the germline V gene. CDR3 loop: CSVLRTKGVEAFF. DNA of the CDR3: TGCAGCGTTCTCCGGACGAAAGGGGTTGAGGCTTTCTTT.

V is TRBV18 and J is TRBJ2-1, with D unclear. The CDR3 runs to 13 residues. Looked up from germline, CDR1 is KGHSH and CDR2 is LQKENI. V was pared by 1 base and J by 4 bases, with 5 bases between. For the CDR3, the DNA is TGTGCCAGCTCACCACAGAAATACAATGAGCAGTTCTTC. Translating it yields CASSPQKYNEQFF.

J is TRBJ2-4 and V is TRBV18, with TRBD1 as a possible D gene (6 bases). The ends were cut back, 3 bases at V and 8 bases at J, with 17 bases in the middle. The CDR3 is made up of 15 amino acids. Germline loops: CDR1 KGHSH, CDR2 LQKENI. This CDR3 is CASSPRVRGDDIQYF. CDR3 coding DNA: TGTGCCAGCTCACCGCGGGTCAGGGGCGATGACATTCAGTACTTC.

The gene calls are TRBV19 and TRBJ1-1; TRBD1 might be the D (5 bases). V lost 7 bases, J lost 7 bases, and 13 bases lay in between. CDR1 LNHDA and CDR2 SQIVND come from the germline V gene (reference sequence). The CDR3 totals 12 residues. The CDR3 nucleotides are TGTGCCAGTACCGTCGGAGGGGATGAAGCTTTCTTT. Amino acid sequence: CASTVGGDEAFF.

V usage is TRBV7-2 and J usage is TRBJ2-3; D is unclear. Trimming removed 0 bases at V and 2 bases at J, with 12 bases between. CDR3 length: 16 residues. Germline CDR1 SGHTA, CDR2 FQGNSA. The CDR3 spells CASSLAVGLHTDTQYF. The DNA for the CDR3 is TGTGCCAGCAGCTTAGCCGTAGGCCTCCACACAGATACGCAGTATTTT.